The 5 T cell receptor beta chains given below trace back to one sample, sequenced in a study of Ad26.COV2.S vaccination and SARS-CoV-2 variants. Sequencing used immunoSEQ multiplex PCR; TCRdb keeps in-frame clones, though not all of them. The sample carries hundreds of thousands of clones, roughly 84% recorded once. Treatment here: roughly 18 received Ad26.COV2.S at low or high dose, single or two shots; a few received placebo; per-sample allocation not given. On day 63 after the first injection, vaccine and placebo recipients gave samples. This sample comprised peripheral blood, obtained in a trial of Ad26.COV2.S vaccine versus placebo. The receptors derive from a person aged 18-65 years who received the Ad26.COV2.S COVID-19 vaccine or a placebo.

V gene TRBV4-1 combines with J gene TRBJ2-3, with 10 nucleotides matching TRBD1. The ends lost 3 bases at V and 3 bases at J; junction bases unmatched: 3. Looked up from germline, CDR1 is MGHRA and CDR2 is YSYEKL. The CDR3 consists of 15 residues. CDR3 sequence: CASSHLGQGTDTQYF. The CDR3 bases are TGCGCCAGCAGCCATTTGGGACAGGGGACAGATACGCAGTATTTT.

CDR3 coding DNA: TGTGCCACCGAAGGGACAGTGAACACCGGGGAGCTGTTTTTT. Its protein is CATEGTVNTGELFF. The chain links TRBV15 to TRBJ2-2, with 7 positions matching TRBD1. The junction had 4 bases not matched to a gene; V was cut back by 8 bases and J by 1 base. The CDR3 runs 14 residues. CDR1 is LNHNV and CDR2 is YYDKDF in the germline V gene (reference sequence).

The V call is TRBV5-1, the J call TRBJ2-7; TRBD1 aligns across 8 bases. The length of the CDR3 is 15 residues. The germline CDR1 and CDR2 sequences are SGHRS and YFSETQ. Trimming removed 5 bases from V and 3 bases from J; junction bases left unmatched: 10. The CDR3 coding sequence is TGCGCCAGCAGGTTACTGACAGGGGCCATCTACGAGCAGTACTTC. Translating gives CASRLLTGAIYEQYF.

This clone was detected only a few times. The chain uses TRBV7-9 and TRBJ1-5, with D hard to call. The CDR3 totals 14 residues. V was pared by 5 bases and J by 6 bases, with 14 bases between. Germline lookup yields CDR1 SEHNR and CDR2 FQNEAQ (reference sequence). The CDR3 sequence is CASSRGLEGQPQHF. As DNA, the CDR3 is TGTGCCAGCAGCCGCGGACTTGAAGGTCAGCCCCAGCATTTT.

V is TRBV5-1 and J is TRBJ1-1; D is unclear. There are 15 residues in the CDR3. The germline V gene has CDR1 SGHRS and CDR2 YFSETQ. Trimming took 0 bases from V and 0 from J, leaving 9 bases between them. Here the CDR3 DNA reads TGCGCCAGCAGCTTGGACATAGGGTTGAACACTGAAGCTTTCTTT. Amino acid sequence: CASSLDIGLNTEAFF.